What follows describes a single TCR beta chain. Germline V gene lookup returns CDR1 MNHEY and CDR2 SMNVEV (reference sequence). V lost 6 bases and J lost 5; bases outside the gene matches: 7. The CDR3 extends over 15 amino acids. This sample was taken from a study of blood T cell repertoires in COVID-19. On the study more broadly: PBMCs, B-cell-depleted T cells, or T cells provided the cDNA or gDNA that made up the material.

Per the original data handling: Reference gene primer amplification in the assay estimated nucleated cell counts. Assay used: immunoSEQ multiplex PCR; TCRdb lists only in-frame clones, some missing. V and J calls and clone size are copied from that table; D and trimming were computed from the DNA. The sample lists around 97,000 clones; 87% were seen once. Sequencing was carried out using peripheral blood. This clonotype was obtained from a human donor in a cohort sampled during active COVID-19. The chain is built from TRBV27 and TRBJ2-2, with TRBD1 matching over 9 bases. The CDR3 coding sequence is TGTGCCAGCAGACGGGGACAGGGATCAACCGGGGAGCTGTTTTTT. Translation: CASRRGQGSTGELFF.